The 19 T cell receptor beta chains presented below share a single source sample, sequenced in a study of blood T cell repertoires in COVID-19. Generated by immunoSEQ multiplex PCR, the TCRdb table keeps only in-frame clones and is missing some. The repertoire consists of tens of thousands of clones, with around 84% occurring once and the leading ten covering approximately 7.2%. The sequencing input was peripheral blood. The source of these receptors is a man aged 45 to 65 with active COVID-19.

The rearrangement uses TRBV6-6 and TRBJ1-2; perhaps TRBD1 as D (5 bases). The CDR3 runs to 15 residues. V lost 6 bases, J lost 8 bases, and 22 bases lay in between. Per germline, CDR1 MNHNY and CDR2 SVGAGI (reference sequence). The CDR3 coding sequence is TGTGCCAGCAGGGCCTTCAGGCAGGGCGTAAGAGGCTACACCTTC. It codes for CASRAFRQGVRGYTF.

The rearrangement links TRBV6-2 or TRBV6-3 to TRBJ1-1; 7 bases line up with TRBD1. V lost 5 bases and J lost 6; bases outside the gene matches: 9. Germline V gives CDR1 MNHEY, CDR2 SVGEGT. The CDR3 contains 14 residues. The CDR3: CASSNNRGRAEAFF. In nucleotides, the CDR3 is TGTGCCAGCAGTAATAACAGGGGAAGGGCTGAAGCTTTCTTT.

The rearrangement links TRBV4-1 to TRBJ2-1; 8 bases are a match to TRBD2. The length of the CDR3 is 17 residues. J gave up 9 bases and V 0 bases, and 13 bases lay outside the gene matches. From germline, CDR1 is MGHRA and CDR2 YSYEKL. The CDR3 sequence is CASSQDGTGGPVGEQFF. DNA of the CDR3: TGCGCCAGCAGCCAAGATGGGACGGGAGGGCCCGTAGGTGAGCAGTTCTTC.

CDR3 loop: CASSSGTGYDYEQYF. The CDR3, as DNA: TGCGCCAGCAGCTCCGGGACAGGGTATGACTACGAGCAGTACTTC. The chain has TRBV5-1 and TRBJ2-7; 9 bases agree with TRBD1. Trimming removed 3 bases from V and 3 bases from J; junction bases left unmatched: 7. The CDR3 length is 15 residues. CDR1 and CDR2 (germline): SGHRS, YFSETQ.

V and J are TRBV10-2 and TRBJ1-5, with D maybe TRBD1 (5 bases). The germline V and J ends were trimmed by 3 bases and 6 bases, with 12 bases remaining between them. CDR3 length equals 14 residues. CDR1 and CDR2 (germline): WSHSY, SAAADI. In DNA form, the CDR3 reads TGCGCCAGCAGTGACCAACATAGGGGTCAGCCCCAGCATTTT. Translating it yields CASSDQHRGQPQHF.

The gene calls are TRBV28 and TRBJ1-4; 11 bases map to TRBD1. V was pared by 2 bases and J by 7 bases, with 3 bases of the junction left unmatched. Germline CDR1 MDHEN, CDR2 SYDVKM. The CDR3 has 15 residues. This chain's CDR3 is CASSLSGTGGEKLFF. The CDR3 DNA reads TGTGCCAGCAGTTTAAGTGGGACAGGGGGTGAAAAACTGTTTTTT.

This chain joins TRBV27 and TRBJ1-1; D gene uncertain. The CDR3 contains 14 residues. Germline CDR1 reads MNHEY; CDR2 reads SMNVEV (reference sequence). Trimming left V 5 bases short and J 1 base short, with 11 bases between. DNA of the CDR3: TGTGCCAGCAGTCGACGGACTAAGAACACTGAAGCTTTCTTT. Encoded protein: CASSRRTKNTEAFF.

This chain links TRBV12-5 with TRBJ1-2, with 7 bases matching TRBD1. The CDR3 totals 16 residues. Germline CDR1 is LGHNT and CDR2 is FRNRAP. J lost 2 bases, V lost 3 bases, and 9 bases had no gene match. The DNA for the CDR3 is TGTGCTAGTGGTTTAGATGTGGACAGGATGAACTATGGCTACACCTTC. It translates to CASGLDVDRMNYGYTF.

This chain joins TRBV11-3 and TRBJ1-2; tentatively, D is TRBD1 (6 bases). CDR1 is SGHNT and CDR2 is YENEEA in the germline V gene. CDR3 length equals 20 residues. Trimming shortened V by 0 bases and J by 0 bases, and 23 bases separated the two germline ends. CDR3 nucleotides: TGTGCCAGCAGCTTAGATTATAGTCAGGGGTTAGGGGGATCTAACTATGGCTACACCTTC. It yields the protein CASSLDYSQGLGGSNYGYTF.

V gene TRBV4-1 combines with J gene TRBJ1-2; D gene ambiguous. V lost 0 bases to trimming and J lost 7 bases, with 15 bases between them. Germline V gene lookup returns CDR1 MGHRA and CDR2 YSYEKL. The CDR3 covers 15 residues. CDR3 nucleotides: TGCGCCAGCAGCCAAGATCGGAGTGCCCGGGGTGGCTACACCTTC. This encodes CASSQDRSARGGYTF.

The count of this clone is one. The chain recombines TRBV5-5 with TRBJ1-4; D possibly corresponds to TRBD1 (5 bases). Trimming removed 4 bases at V and 0 bases at J, with 10 bases between. This CDR3 has 15 amino acids. Looked up from germline, CDR1 is SGHKS and CDR2 is YYEKEE (reference sequence). CDR3: CASSPRGATNEKLFF. Here the CDR3 DNA reads TGTGCCAGCAGCCCCCGGGGGGCAACTAATGAAAAACTGTTTTTT.

On this clone itself: In the same sample, other DNA sequences code for this CDR3. The J gene is TRBJ2-7, the V gene TRBV20-1; D possibly corresponds to TRBD2 (5 bases). Germline loops: CDR1 DFQATT, CDR2 SNEGSKA (reference sequence). The V end was cut by 5 bases, the J end by 3 bases, with 8 bases between. The CDR3 covers 11 residues. The CDR3 DNA is TGCAGTGCTGCTCGGGGCTACGAGCAGTACGTC. Amino acid sequence: CSAARGYEQYV.

V and J are TRBV18 and TRBJ2-3; 9 positions agree with TRBD1. With V trimmed by 3 bases and J by 6 bases, 10 bases remained unmatched. Germline V gene data show CDR1 as KGHSH and CDR2 as LQKENI. The CDR3 is made up of 16 amino acids. The chain's CDR3 is CASSPQTGGRSDTQYF. The CDR3 nucleotides are TGTGCCAGCTCACCCCAAACAGGGGGCAGGAGTGATACGCAGTATTTT.

The rearrangement uses TRBV20-1 and TRBJ2-3; D not resolved. There are 11 residues in the CDR3. CDR1 and CDR2 from the germline V gene are DFQATT and SNEGSKA (reference sequence). Trimming left V 5 bases short and J 5 bases short, with 8 bases between. The CDR3 DNA reads TGCAGTGCTGCAGGCTTAGATACGCAGTATTTT. Its protein is CSAAGLDTQYF.

This rearrangement joins TRBV9 to TRBJ2-2; D remains unclear. Germline CDR1 SGDLS, CDR2 YYNGEE. CDR3 size: 13 residues. The V gene lost 1 base and the J gene lost 5 bases, with 6 bases spanning the gap. The CDR3 here is CASSVSSTGELFF. The CDR3 DNA follows: TGTGCCAGCAGCGTATCTAGTACCGGGGAGCTGTTTTTT.

This CDR3 reads CASSPGGPEDGYTF. The CDR3 bases are TGTGCCAGCAGCCCAGGGGGCCCGGAGGATGGCTACACCTTC. The chain links TRBV5-6 to TRBJ1-2; 8 positions match TRBD1. From germline, CDR1 is SGHDT and CDR2 YYEEEE. Germline trimming cut 4 bases from V and 6 bases from J; bases unmatched to any gene: 8. This CDR3 comprises 14 residues.

The chain has TRBV29-1 and TRBJ2-5, with TRBD2 matching over 16 bases. CDR1 is SQVTM, CDR2 ANQGSEA, per germline. With 6 bases clipped from V and 5 bases from J, the junction kept 3 bases outside the gene matches. This CDR3 comprises 14 residues. The CDR3 spells CSVGLAGGLETQYF. The CDR3 nucleotides are TGCAGCGTGGGACTAGCGGGGGGGTTGGAGACCCAGTACTTC. The full variable domain, its missing parts supplied by reference TRBV29-1 and TRBJ2-5, is SAVISQKPSRDICQRGTSLTIQCQVDSQVTMMFWYRQQPGQSLTLIATANQGSEATYESGFVIDKFPISRPNLTFSTLTVSNMSPEDSSIYLCSVGLAGGLETQYFGPGTRLLVL.

This clone appeared a single time. This chain links TRBV5-4 with TRBJ1-2, with D possibly being TRBD1 (5 bases). The V gene lost 3 bases and the J gene lost 7 bases, with 16 bases spanning the gap. CDR3 length: 14 residues. Germline assignment: CDR1 SGHNT and CDR2 YYREEE (reference sequence). CDR3 sequence: CASSSATGTFGYTF. The CDR3, as DNA: TGTGCCAGCAGCTCGGCGACCGGGACTTTTGGCTACACCTTC.

This chain connects TRBV2 to TRBJ1-5; TRBD1 might be the D (5 bases). Trimming took 4 bases from V and 5 from J, leaving 18 bases between them. The CDR3 length is 16 residues. Germline values: CDR1 SNHLY, CDR2 FYNNEI. The CDR3: CASSVGGTLRYQPQHF. CDR3 sequence (DNA): TGTGCCAGCAGTGTGGGTGGGACTCTAAGGTATCAGCCCCAGCATTTT.